The rows below give T cell receptor beta chains drawn from one sample of a study of blood T cell repertoires in COVID-19. The repertoire was sequenced with immunoSEQ multiplex PCR; TCRdb's copy has only in-frame clones and lacks some. The sample holds about 170,000 clones; around nine tenths are singletons and the top ten take 2.5% to 3%. Specimen: peripheral blood. These receptors originate from a woman older than 75 with COVID-19, enrolled during active disease. CDR3s include the opening cysteine and the closing phenylalanine or tryptophan. A D gene is named only where the DNA matches it firmly. Not all rows give a size; the values are once, few, many and, for expanded clones, a class.

J	V	size	D	CDR3	DNA
TRBJ2-2	TRBV5-1	NA	NA	CASSLYGRGPEVGTGELFF	TGCGCCAGCAGCTTGTACGGCAGGGGACCCGAGGTGGGCACCGGGGAGCTGTTTTTT
TRBJ2-1	TRBV5-1	NA	NA	CASTPAGFYNEQFF	TGCGCCAGCACTCCCGCGGGTTTCTACAATGAGCAGTTCTTC
TRBJ2-1	TRBV9	NA	TRBD2	CASSAGDYSYNEQFF	TGTGCCAGCAGCGCTGGGGACTACTCCTACAATGAGCAGTTCTTC
TRBJ1-5	TRBV2	few	TRBD1	CASRAGGIYQPQHF	TGTGCCAGCAGAGCAGGGGGAATATATCAGCCCCAGCATTTT
TRBJ1-6	TRBV12-3/TRBV12-4	NA	NA	CASNRGVQGALHF	TGTGCCAGCAACCGGGGGGTCCAAGGGGCCCTCCACTTT
TRBJ2-3	TRBV28	once	TRBD2	CASSLSGDTDTQYF	TGTGCCAGCAGTTTAAGCGGGGACACAGATACGCAGTATTTT
TRBJ1-2	TRBV24-1	NA	NA	CATSTTGTRGYTF	TGTGCCACCAGTACCACAGGGACGCGGGGCTACACCTTC
TRBJ1-5	TRBV5-8	NA	NA	CASSLLRNQPQHF	TGTGCCAGCAGCTTGTTGCGAAATCAGCCCCAGCATTTT
TRBJ1-1	TRBV9	NA	NA	CASSPRVGRETEAFF	TGTGCCAGCAGCCCCCGAGTAGGGCGGGAAACTGAAGCTTTCTTT
TRBJ2-3	TRBV7-9	NA	TRBD2	CASSTGTSSTDTQYF	TGTGCCAGCAGCACCGGGACTAGCAGCACAGATACGCAGTATTTT
TRBJ2-3	TRBV9	NA	TRBD2	CASSVGLAGGGDTQYF	TGTGCCAGCAGCGTCGGACTAGCGGGAGGGGGCGATACGCAGTATTTT
TRBJ1-1	TRBV5-1	NA	TRBD1	CASRQGALNTEAFF	TGCGCCAGCAGACAGGGGGCTTTGAACACTGAAGCTTTCTTT
TRBJ2-1	TRBV2	NA	TRBD1	CASIRQGAANEQFF	TGTGCCAGCATACGTCAGGGGGCAGCGAATGAGCAGTTCTTC
TRBJ2-2	TRBV27	NA	TRBD1	CASSESTGVFVGELFF	TGTGCCAGCAGTGAATCAACAGGGGTGTTTGTCGGGGAGCTGTTTTTT
TRBJ1-2	TRBV18	NA	TRBD1	CASSPIGTADYGYTF	TGTGCCAGCTCACCGATTGGGACAGCAGATTATGGCTACACCTTC
TRBJ1-2	TRBV12-3/TRBV12-4	once	NA	CASSYTYGYTF	TGTGCCAGCAGTTACACCTATGGCTACACCTTC
TRBJ2-3	TRBV5-1	NA	NA	CAPGGGTQYF	TGCGCCCCCGGGGGTGGTACGCAGTATTTT
TRBJ1-1	TRBV6-5	NA	NA	CASSPPPMRNTEAFF	TGTGCCAGCAGTCCCCCCCCAATGAGAAACACTGAAGCTTTCTTT
TRBJ1-1	TRBV21-1	NA	NA	CASSVPGQGTEAFF	TGTGCCAGCAGCGTTCCGGGACAGGGGACTGAAGCTTTCTTT
TRBJ1-2	TRBV28	NA	NA	CATTQGRGYTF	TGTGCCACCACCCAGGGTCGGGGCTACACCTTC
TRBJ1-5	TRBV10-3	NA	TRBD1	CAISESSGTAPGQPQHF	TGTGCCATCAGTGAGTCTAGCGGGACAGCCCCCGGACAGCCCCAGCATTTT
TRBJ1-2	TRBV3-1/TRBV3-2	NA	NA	CASSQGPEMGGYTF	TGTGCCAGCAGCCAAGGACCGGAGATGGGTGGCTACACCTTC